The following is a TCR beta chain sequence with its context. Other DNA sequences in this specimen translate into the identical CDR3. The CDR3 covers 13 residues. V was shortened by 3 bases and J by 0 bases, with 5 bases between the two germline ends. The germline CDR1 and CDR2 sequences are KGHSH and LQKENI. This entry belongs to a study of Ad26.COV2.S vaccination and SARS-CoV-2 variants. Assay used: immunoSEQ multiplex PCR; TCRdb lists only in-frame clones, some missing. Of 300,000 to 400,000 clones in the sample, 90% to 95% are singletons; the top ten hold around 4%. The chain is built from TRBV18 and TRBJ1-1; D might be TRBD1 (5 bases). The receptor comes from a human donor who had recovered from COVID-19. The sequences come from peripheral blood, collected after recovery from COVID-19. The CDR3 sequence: CASSPTVNTEAFF. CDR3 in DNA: TGTGCCAGCTCACCGACAGTGAACACTGAAGCTTTCTTT.